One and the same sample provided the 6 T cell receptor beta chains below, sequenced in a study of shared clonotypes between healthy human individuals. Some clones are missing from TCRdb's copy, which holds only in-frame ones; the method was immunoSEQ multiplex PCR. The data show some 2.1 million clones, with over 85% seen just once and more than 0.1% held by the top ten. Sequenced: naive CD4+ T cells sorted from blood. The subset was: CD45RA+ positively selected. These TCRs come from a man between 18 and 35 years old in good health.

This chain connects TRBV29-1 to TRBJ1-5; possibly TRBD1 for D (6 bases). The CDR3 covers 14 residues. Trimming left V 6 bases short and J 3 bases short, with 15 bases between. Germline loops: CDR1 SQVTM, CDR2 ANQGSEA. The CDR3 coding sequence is TGCAGCGTCACCGAAACAGGGCTCAATCAGCCCCAGCATTTT. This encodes CSVTETGLNQPQHF.

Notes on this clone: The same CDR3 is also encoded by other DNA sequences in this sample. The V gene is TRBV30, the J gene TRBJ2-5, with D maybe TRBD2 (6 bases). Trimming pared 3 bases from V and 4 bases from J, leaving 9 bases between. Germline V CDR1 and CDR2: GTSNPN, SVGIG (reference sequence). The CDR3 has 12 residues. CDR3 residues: CAWSGSGETQYF. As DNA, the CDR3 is TGTGCCTGGAGCGGGAGCGGAGAGACCCAGTACTTC.

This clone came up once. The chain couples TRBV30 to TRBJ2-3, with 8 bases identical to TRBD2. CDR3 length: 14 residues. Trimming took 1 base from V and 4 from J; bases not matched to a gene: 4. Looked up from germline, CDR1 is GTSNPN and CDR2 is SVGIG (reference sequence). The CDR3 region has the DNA TGTGCCTGGAGTGGGGGACTAGAGTCAGATACGCAGTATTTT. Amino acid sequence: CAWSGGLESDTQYF.

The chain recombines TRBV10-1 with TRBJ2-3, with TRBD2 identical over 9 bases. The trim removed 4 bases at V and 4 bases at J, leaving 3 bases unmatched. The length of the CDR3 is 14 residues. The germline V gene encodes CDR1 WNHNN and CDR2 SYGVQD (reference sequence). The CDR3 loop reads CASSVSGRPDTQYF. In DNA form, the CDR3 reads TGCGCCAGCAGTGTTAGCGGGAGACCAGATACGCAGTATTTT.

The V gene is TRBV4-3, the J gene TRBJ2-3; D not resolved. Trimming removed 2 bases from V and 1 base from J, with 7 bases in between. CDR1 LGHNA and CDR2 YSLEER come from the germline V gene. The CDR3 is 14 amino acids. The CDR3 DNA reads TGCGCCAGCAGCCAACAGGTGGGCACAGATACGCAGTATTTT. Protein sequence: CASSQQVGTDTQYF.

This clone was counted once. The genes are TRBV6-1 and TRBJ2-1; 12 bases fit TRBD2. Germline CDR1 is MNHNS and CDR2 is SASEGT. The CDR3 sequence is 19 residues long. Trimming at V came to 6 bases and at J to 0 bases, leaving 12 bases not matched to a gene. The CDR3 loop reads CASRERLAGVSSSYNEQFF. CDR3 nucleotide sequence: TGTGCCAGCAGGGAAAGACTAGCGGGAGTGTCGAGCTCCTACAATGAGCAGTTCTTC.